A selection of T cell receptor beta chains follows, all from one sample in a study of T cells in Graves' hyperthyroidism and ophthalmopathy. TCRdb analysed the multiplex PCR reads with MiXCR anew, one entry per CDR3 protein. The table shows about half a million distinct CDR3 sequences, with around 22% occurring only once. The sample comprised blood. The receptor source for this set is a woman in her 30s with Graves' ophthalmopathy. Both conserved end residues are part of each CDR3. Fields, in order: D gene, clone size, V gene, J gene, CDR3 protein, CDR3 DNA. The D gene is left open where the match is weak. The size of a clone is reported for some rows only, either as once, few or many, or as a class for expanded clones.

D gene: NA
clone size: NA
V gene: TRBV2
J gene: TRBJ1-1
CDR3 protein: CASSNRPQGSEAFF
CDR3 DNA: TGTGCCAGCAGTAACCGGCCACAGGGTTCTGAAGCTTTCTTT

D gene: NA
clone size: many
V gene: TRBV6-5
J gene: TRBJ1-1
CDR3 protein: CASISEGSTEAFF
CDR3 DNA: TGTGCCAGCATCTCAGAAGGAAGCACTGAAGCTTTCTTT

D gene: NA
clone size: once
V gene: TRBV7-6
J gene: TRBJ1-1
CDR3 protein: CASSLDWGGEAFF
CDR3 DNA: TGTGCCAGCAGCTTAGATTGGGGGGGTGAAGCTTTCTTT

D gene: NA
clone size: NA
V gene: TRBV5-1
J gene: TRBJ1-1
CDR3 protein: CASSIGTSSLDTEAFF
CDR3 DNA: TGCGCCAGCAGCATAGGGACTTCGAGTTTGGACACTGAAGCTTTCTTT

D gene: NA
clone size: NA
V gene: TRBV6-1
J gene: TRBJ2-7
CDR3 protein: CASSEQGLYEQYF
CDR3 DNA: TGTGCCAGCAGTGAGCAGGGTTTGTACGAGCAGTACTTC

D gene: NA
clone size: NA
V gene: TRBV30
J gene: TRBJ1-2
CDR3 protein: CAWTNLNYGYTF
CDR3 DNA: TGTGCCTGGACTAATTTAAACTATGGCTACACCTTC

D gene: TRBD2
clone size: many
V gene: TRBV24-1
J gene: TRBJ2-7
CDR3 protein: CATKGLAAYEQYF
CDR3 DNA: TGTGCCACCAAGGGACTAGCGGCCTACGAGCAGTACTTC

D gene: TRBD1
clone size: many
V gene: TRBV12-3/TRBV12-4
J gene: TRBJ2-4
CDR3 protein: CASSGTGELKNIKYF
CDR3 DNA: TGTGCCAGCAGTGGGACAGGGGAGCTCAAAAACATTAAGTACTTC

D gene: NA
clone size: NA
V gene: TRBV25-1
J gene: TRBJ2-5
CDR3 protein: CASSQPGQETQYF
CDR3 DNA: TGTGCCAGCAGTCAACCCGGACAAGAGACCCAGTACTTC

D gene: TRBD2
clone size: many
V gene: TRBV19
J gene: TRBJ2-7
CDR3 protein: CASSSSGGDYEQYF
CDR3 DNA: TGTGCCAGTAGTTCTAGCGGGGGAGACTACGAGCAGTACTTC

D gene: TRBD1
clone size: few
V gene: TRBV20-1
J gene: TRBJ1-1
CDR3 protein: CSAREWGSQGGRTEAFF
CDR3 DNA: TGCAGTGCTAGGGAATGGGGTTCACAGGGGGGGAGAACTGAAGCTTTCTTT